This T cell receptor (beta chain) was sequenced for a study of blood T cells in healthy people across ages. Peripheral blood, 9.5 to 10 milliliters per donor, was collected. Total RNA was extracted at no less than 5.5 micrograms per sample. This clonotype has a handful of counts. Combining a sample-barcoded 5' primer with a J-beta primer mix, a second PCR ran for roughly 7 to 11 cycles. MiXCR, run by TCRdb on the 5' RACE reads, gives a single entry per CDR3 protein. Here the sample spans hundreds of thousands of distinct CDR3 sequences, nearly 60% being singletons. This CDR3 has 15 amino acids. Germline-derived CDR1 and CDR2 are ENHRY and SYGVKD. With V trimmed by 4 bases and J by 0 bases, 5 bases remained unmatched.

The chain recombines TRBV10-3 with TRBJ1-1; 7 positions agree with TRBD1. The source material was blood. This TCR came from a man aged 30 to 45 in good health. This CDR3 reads CAISARQGMNTEAFF. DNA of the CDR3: TGTGCCATCAGTGCAAGACAGGGTATGAACACTGAAGCTTTCTTT.